This is a list of T cell receptor beta chains from one sample in a study of blood T cells in healthy people across ages. Each CDR3 protein is one row after TCRdb ran MiXCR on the 5' RACE reads. Of roughly 1,300,000 distinct CDR3 sequences listed, around 55% are singletons. Material for sequencing was blood. The receptors shown here come from a man between 18 and 35 years old in good health. Both conserved end residues are part of each CDR3. D genes are given only for firm matches. The size field is filled for only some rows; it gives once, few, many or a size class.

v_gene: TRBV2
j_gene: TRBJ2-1
d_gene: -
abundance: -
CDR3nt: TGTGCCAGCAGAAGTCAGGACGGCCGGGATTACAATGAGCAGTTCTTC
CDR3aa: CASRSQDGRDYNEQFF

v_gene: TRBV6-2/TRBV6-3
j_gene: TRBJ2-1
d_gene: TRBD2
abundance: few
CDR3nt: TGTGCCAGCAGTGTGGCTAGCGGGGGCGGGCATGAGCAGTTCTTC
CDR3aa: CASSVASGGGHEQFF

v_gene: TRBV29-1
j_gene: TRBJ2-3
d_gene: -
abundance: -
CDR3nt: TGCAGCGTTGACCGGGACAGCACAGATACGCAGTATTTT
CDR3aa: CSVDRDSTDTQYF

v_gene: TRBV6-5
j_gene: TRBJ1-2
d_gene: -
abundance: -
CDR3nt: TGTGCCAGCAGTGACCTACAGGGCTATGGCTACACCTTC
CDR3aa: CASSDLQGYGYTF

v_gene: TRBV11-1
j_gene: TRBJ2-1
d_gene: TRBD2
abundance: -
CDR3nt: TGTGCCAGCAGCCAAGCTAGCGGGAAGTACAATGAGCAGTTCTTC
CDR3aa: CASSQASGKYNEQFF

v_gene: TRBV7-2
j_gene: TRBJ2-1
d_gene: TRBD2
abundance: once
CDR3nt: TGTGCCAGCACCTGGACTAGCGGGAGCCCCTCCTACAATGAGCAGTTCTTC
CDR3aa: CASTWTSGSPSYNEQFF

v_gene: TRBV28
j_gene: TRBJ2-2
d_gene: -
abundance: few
CDR3nt: TGTGCCAGCTGGAAATCTACGAACACCGGGGAGCTGTTTTTT
CDR3aa: CASWKSTNTGELFF

v_gene: TRBV27
j_gene: TRBJ2-7
d_gene: -
abundance: few
CDR3nt: TGTGCCAGCAGTTTATTTCAGGGGCTCTCCTACGAGCAGTACTTC
CDR3aa: CASSLFQGLSYEQYF

v_gene: TRBV10-3
j_gene: TRBJ2-5
d_gene: -
abundance: -
CDR3nt: TGTGCCATCAGCGAGGTACACCAAGAGACCCAGTACTTC
CDR3aa: CAISEVHQETQYF

v_gene: TRBV6-6
j_gene: TRBJ2-4
d_gene: -
abundance: few
CDR3nt: TGTGCCAGCAGTTACGAAAGTGTAGCCAAAAACATTCAGTACTTC
CDR3aa: CASSYESVAKNIQYF

v_gene: TRBV7-9
j_gene: TRBJ2-1
d_gene: -
abundance: few
CDR3nt: TGTGCCAGCAGCTCCCTTCCAGGGTGGGATGAGCAGTTCTTC
CDR3aa: CASSSLPGWDEQFF

v_gene: TRBV30
j_gene: TRBJ2-1
d_gene: -
abundance: -
CDR3nt: TGTGCCTGGAGTGTAAGGGAACAGCCGATGAGGGATGAGCAGTTCTTC
CDR3aa: CAWSVREQPMRDEQFF

v_gene: TRBV5-6
j_gene: TRBJ2-2
d_gene: TRBD1
abundance: -
CDR3nt: TGTGCCAGCAGTCCGCTTGGGACAGGGGTAGATACCGGGGAGCTGTTTTTT
CDR3aa: CASSPLGTGVDTGELFF

v_gene: TRBV20-1
j_gene: TRBJ2-5
d_gene: -
abundance: -
CDR3nt: TGCAGTGCTAGAGATATACGAGTCCTGTACCAAGAGACCCAGTACTTC
CDR3aa: CSARDIRVLYQETQYF

v_gene: TRBV27
j_gene: TRBJ1-2
d_gene: TRBD1
abundance: -
CDR3nt: TGTGCCAGCAGTTTTTCCCCGACAGGGAACTACACCTTC
CDR3aa: CASSFSPTGNYTF

v_gene: TRBV6-1
j_gene: TRBJ2-7
d_gene: -
abundance: -
CDR3nt: TGTGCCAGCAAATTAAGTCGGAGTTGGAACGAGCAGTACTTC
CDR3aa: CASKLSRSWNEQYF

v_gene: TRBV7-2
j_gene: TRBJ1-1
d_gene: -
abundance: -
CDR3nt: TGTGCCAGCACCAGGAATCCGCGGGCGGGCGCGAACACTGAAGCTTTCTTT
CDR3aa: CASTRNPRAGANTEAFF